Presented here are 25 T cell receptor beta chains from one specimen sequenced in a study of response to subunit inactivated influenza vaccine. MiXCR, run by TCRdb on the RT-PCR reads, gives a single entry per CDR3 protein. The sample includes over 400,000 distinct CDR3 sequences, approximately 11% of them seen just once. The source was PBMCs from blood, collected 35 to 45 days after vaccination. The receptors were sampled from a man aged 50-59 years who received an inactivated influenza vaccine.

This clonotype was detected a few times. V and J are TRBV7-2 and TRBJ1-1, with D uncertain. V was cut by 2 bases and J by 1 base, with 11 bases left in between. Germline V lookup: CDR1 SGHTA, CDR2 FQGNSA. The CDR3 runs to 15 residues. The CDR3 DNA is TGTGCCAGCAGCTTAAAACCCGGACCGAACACTGAAGCTTTCTTT. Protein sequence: CASSLKPGPNTEAFF. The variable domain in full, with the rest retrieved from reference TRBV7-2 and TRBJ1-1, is GAGVSQSPSNKVTEKGKDVELRCDPISGHTALYWYRQSLGQGLEFLIYFQGNSAPDKSGLPSDRFSAERTGGSVSTLTIQRTQQEDSAVYLCASSLKPGPNTEAFFGQGTRLTVV.

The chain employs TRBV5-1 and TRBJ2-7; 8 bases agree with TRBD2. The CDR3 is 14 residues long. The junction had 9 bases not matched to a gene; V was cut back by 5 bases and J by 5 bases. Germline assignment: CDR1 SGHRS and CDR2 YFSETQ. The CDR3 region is CASRLGAGVHEQYF. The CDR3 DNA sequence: TGCGCCAGCAGATTAGGAGCGGGAGTCCACGAGCAGTACTTC. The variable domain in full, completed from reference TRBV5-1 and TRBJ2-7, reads KAGVTQTPRYLIKTRGQQVTLSCSPISGHRSVSWYQQTPGQGLQFLFEYFSETQRNKGNFPGRFSGRQFSNSRSEMNVSTLELGDSALYLCASRLGAGVHEQYFGPGTRLTVT.

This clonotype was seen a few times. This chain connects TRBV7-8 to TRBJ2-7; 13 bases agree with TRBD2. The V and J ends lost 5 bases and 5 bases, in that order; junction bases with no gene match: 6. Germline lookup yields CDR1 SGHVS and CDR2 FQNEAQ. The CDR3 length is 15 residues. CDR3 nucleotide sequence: TGTGCCAGCAGCCCCCAGGGACTAGCGGGGAACGAGCAGTACTTC. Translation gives CASSPQGLAGNEQYF.

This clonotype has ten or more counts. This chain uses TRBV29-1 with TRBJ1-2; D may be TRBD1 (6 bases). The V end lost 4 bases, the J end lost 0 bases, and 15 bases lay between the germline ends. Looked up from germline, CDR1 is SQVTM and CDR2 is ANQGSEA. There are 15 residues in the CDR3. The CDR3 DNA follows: TGCAGCGTTGGGACCCGGGACACATCTAACTATGGCTACACCTTC. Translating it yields CSVGTRDTSNYGYTF.

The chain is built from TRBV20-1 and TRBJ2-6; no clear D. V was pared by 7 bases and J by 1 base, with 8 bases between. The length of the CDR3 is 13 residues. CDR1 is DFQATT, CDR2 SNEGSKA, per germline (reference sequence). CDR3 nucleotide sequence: TGCAGTGTCCCAGTATCTGGGGCCAACGTCCTGACTTTC. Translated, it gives CSVPVSGANVLTF.

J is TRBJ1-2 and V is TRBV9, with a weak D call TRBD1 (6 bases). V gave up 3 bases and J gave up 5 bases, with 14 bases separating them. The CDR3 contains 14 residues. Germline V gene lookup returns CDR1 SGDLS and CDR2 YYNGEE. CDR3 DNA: TGTGCCAGCAGCGGTTGGGGGGCGGGATATGGCTACACCTTC. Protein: CASSGWGAGYGYTF.

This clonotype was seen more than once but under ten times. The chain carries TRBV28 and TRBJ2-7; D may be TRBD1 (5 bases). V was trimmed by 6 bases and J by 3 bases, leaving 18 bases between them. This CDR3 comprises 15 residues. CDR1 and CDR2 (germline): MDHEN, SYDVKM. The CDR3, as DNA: TGTGCCAGCAGACCGGACACGTTGAAATTCTACGAGCAGTACTTC. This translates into CASRPDTLKFYEQYF.

For the CDR3, the DNA is TGTGCCAGCAGTTATCCCGGGGAGTGGGAGCAGTACTTC. As protein: CASSYPGEWEQYF. V gene TRBV7-9 combines with J gene TRBJ2-7, with a tentative D call TRBD2 (5 bases). Germline V gene data show CDR1 as SEHNR and CDR2 as FQNEAQ (reference sequence). This CDR3 has 13 amino acids. V was clipped by 6 bases and J by 7 bases, with 16 bases between them.

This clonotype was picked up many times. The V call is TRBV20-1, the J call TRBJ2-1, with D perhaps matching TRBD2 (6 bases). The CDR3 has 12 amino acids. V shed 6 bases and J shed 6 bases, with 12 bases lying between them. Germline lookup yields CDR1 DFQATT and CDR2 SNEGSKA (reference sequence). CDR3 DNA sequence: TGCAGTGCAGAGGGACTTCCCAATGAGCAGTTCTTC. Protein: CSAEGLPNEQFF.

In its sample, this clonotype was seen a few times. Here the CDR3 DNA reads TGTGCCAGCAGCCAAGCCGTCGGGGACACTGAAGCTTTCTTT. It specifies CASSQAVGDTEAFF. The rearrangement uses TRBV7-9 and TRBJ1-1; D is undetermined. This CDR3 region has 14 residues. Trimming left V 5 bases short and J 3 bases short, with 13 bases between. Germline V gene lookup returns CDR1 SEHNR and CDR2 FQNEAQ (reference sequence).

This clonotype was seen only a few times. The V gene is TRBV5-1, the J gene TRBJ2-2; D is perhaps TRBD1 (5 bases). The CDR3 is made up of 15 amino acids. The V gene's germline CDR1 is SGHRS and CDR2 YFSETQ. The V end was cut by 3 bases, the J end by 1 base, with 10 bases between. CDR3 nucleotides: TGCGCCAGCAGCTGGGTTCAGGGGAACACCGGGGAGCTGTTTTTT. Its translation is CASSWVQGNTGELFF.

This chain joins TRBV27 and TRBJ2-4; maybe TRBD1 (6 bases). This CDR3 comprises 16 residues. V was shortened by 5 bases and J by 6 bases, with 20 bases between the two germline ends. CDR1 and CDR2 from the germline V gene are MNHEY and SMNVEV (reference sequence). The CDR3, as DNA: TGTGCCAGCAGTCAATCTACAGGGTTCCGGTTAAACATTCAGTACTTC. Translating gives CASSQSTGFRLNIQYF.

The CDR3 DNA sequence: TGTGCCACCAGCCCCTGGTTGGGGGGCGTAGGTACTGAAGCTTTCTTT. Its translation is CATSPWLGGVGTEAFF. The chain employs TRBV15 and TRBJ1-1, with a tentative D call TRBD1 (6 bases). Germline CDR1 is LNHNV and CDR2 is YYDKDF (reference sequence). V was cut by 5 bases and J by 5 bases, with 21 bases left in between. The CDR3 covers 16 residues. The full variable domain, its missing parts supplied by reference TRBV15 and TRBJ1-1, is DAMVIQNPRYQVTQFGKPVTLSCSQTLNHNVMYWYQQKSSQAPKLLFHYYDKDFNNEADTPDNFQSRRPNTSFCFLDIRSPGLGDTAMYLCATSPWLGGVGTEAFFGQGTRLTVV.

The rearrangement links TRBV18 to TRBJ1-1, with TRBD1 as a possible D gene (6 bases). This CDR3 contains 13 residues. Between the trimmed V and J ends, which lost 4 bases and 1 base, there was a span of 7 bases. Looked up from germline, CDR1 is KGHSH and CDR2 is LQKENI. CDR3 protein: CASSRDKNTEAFF. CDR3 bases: TGTGCCAGCTCACGGGACAAGAACACTGAAGCTTTCTTT.

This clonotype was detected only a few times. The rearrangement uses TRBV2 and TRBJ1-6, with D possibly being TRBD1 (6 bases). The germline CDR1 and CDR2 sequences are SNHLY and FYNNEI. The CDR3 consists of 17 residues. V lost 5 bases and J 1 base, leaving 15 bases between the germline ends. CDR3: CASSKQGFISYNSPLHF. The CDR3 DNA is TGTGCCAGCAGTAAACAGGGATTTATATCCTATAATTCACCCCTCCACTTT. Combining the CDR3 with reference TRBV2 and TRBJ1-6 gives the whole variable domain EPEVTQTPSHQVTQMGQEVILRCVPISNHLYFYWYRQILGQKVEFLVSFYNNEISEKSEIFDDQFSVERPDGSNFTLKIRSTKLEDSAMYFCASSKQGFISYNSPLHFGNGTRLTVT.

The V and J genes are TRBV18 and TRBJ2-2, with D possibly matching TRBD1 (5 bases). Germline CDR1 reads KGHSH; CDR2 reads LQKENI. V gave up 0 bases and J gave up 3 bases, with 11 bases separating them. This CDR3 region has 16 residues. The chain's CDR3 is CASSPPQGRYTGELFF. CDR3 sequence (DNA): TGTGCCAGCTCACCACCGCAGGGTCGATACACCGGGGAGCTGTTTTTT. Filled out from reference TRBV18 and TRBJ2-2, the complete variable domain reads NAGVMQNPRHLVRRRGQEARLRCSPMKGHSHVYWYRQLPEEGLKFMVYLQKENIIDESGMPKERFSAEFPKEGPSILRIQQVVRGDSAAYFCASSPPQGRYTGELFFGEGSRLTVL.

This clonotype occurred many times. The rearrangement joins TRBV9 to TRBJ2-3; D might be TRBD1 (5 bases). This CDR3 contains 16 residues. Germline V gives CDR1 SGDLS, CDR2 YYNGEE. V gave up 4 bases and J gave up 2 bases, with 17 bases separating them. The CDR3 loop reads CASSPLVGVDTDTQYF. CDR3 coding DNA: TGTGCCAGCAGCCCCCTTGTAGGGGTGGACACAGATACGCAGTATTTT.

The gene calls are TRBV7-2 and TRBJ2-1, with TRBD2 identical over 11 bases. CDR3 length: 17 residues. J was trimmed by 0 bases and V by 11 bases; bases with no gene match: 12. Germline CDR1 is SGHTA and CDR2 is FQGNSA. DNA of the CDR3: TGTGCCGCCGCTAGCGGGGGGTTTCCCAGCTCCTACAATGAGCAGTTCTTC. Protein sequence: CAAASGGFPSSYNEQFF.

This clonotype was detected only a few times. This CDR3 is CASSEWQGETQYF. CDR3 nucleotide sequence: TGTGCCAGCAGTGAATGGCAGGGCGAGACCCAGTACTTC. The gene calls are TRBV2 and TRBJ2-5; TRBD1 might be the D (5 bases). The germline gives CDR1 SNHLY, CDR2 FYNNEI. CDR3 length: 13 residues. V dropped 2 bases and J dropped 5 bases, with 9 bases sitting between them.

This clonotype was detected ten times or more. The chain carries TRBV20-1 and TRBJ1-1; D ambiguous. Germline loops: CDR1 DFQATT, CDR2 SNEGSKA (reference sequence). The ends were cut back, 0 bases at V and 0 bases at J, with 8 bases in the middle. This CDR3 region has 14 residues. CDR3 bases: TGCAGTGCTAGAGATCGAATACTGAACACTGAAGCTTTCTTT. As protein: CSARDRILNTEAFF.

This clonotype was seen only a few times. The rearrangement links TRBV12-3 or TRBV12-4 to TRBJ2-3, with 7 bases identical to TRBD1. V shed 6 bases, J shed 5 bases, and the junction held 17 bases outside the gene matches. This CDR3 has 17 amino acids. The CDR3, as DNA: TGTGCCAGCAGCCTTGGCCGGGGACAGAACGTTGTAGATACGCAGTATTTT. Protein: CASSLGRGQNVVDTQYF.

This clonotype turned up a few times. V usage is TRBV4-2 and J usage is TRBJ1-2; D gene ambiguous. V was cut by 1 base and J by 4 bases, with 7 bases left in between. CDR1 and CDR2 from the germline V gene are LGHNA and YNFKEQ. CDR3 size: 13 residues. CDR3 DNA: TGTGCCAGCAGCCAAGGGTTTGGCTATGGCTACACCTTC. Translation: CASSQGFGYGYTF.

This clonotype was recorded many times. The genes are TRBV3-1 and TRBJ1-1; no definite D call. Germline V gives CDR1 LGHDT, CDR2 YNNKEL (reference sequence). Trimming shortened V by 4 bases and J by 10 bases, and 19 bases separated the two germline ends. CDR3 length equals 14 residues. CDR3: CASSPGSSEFAAFF. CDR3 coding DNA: TGTGCCAGCAGCCCCGGATCATCGGAATTCGCAGCTTTCTTT.

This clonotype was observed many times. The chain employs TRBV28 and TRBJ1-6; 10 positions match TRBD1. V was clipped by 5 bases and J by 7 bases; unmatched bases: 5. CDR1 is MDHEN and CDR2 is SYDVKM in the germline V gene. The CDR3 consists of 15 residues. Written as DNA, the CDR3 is TGTGCCAGCAGTCCCGGACAGGGGGGAAATTCACCCCTCCACTTT. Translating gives CASSPGQGGNSPLHF.

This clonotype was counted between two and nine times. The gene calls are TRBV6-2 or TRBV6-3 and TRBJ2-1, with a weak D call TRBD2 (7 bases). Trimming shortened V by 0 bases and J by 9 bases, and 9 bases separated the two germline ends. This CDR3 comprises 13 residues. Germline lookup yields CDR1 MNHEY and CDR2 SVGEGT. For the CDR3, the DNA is TGTGCCAGCAGTTACTCAAGGGGGGGTGAGCAGTTCTTC. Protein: CASSYSRGGEQFF.